This T cell receptor (beta chain) is from a study of early stage breast cancer tumors. General observations from the study: In about 90% of the 16 patients, blood comparison separated tumor from normal breast.

Measured with immunoSEQ multiplex PCR; TCRdb has only the in-frame clones, and not every one. Among fewer than 80,000 clones listed, 75% to 90% were seen once. With regard to this clone: The antigen remains undetermined.

The CDR3 contains 14 residues. The germline V gene has CDR1 MNHNY and CDR2 SVGAGI (reference sequence). With V trimmed by 6 bases and J by 3 bases, 5 bases remained unmatched. The V and J genes are TRBV6-6 and TRBJ1-5, with 7 bases identical to TRBD1. Specimen: blood. The clonotype was recovered from a middle-aged person with breast cancer. In nucleotides, the CDR3 is TGTGCCAGCAGCTGGGACAGTTTCAATCAGCCCCAGCATTTT. Its translation: CASSWDSFNQPQHF.